These 25 T cell receptor beta chains originate from one sample sequenced in a study of blood T cell repertoires in COVID-19. Clones were read by immunoSEQ multiplex PCR, and TCRdb kept only the in-frame ones, dropping some. The data contain some 50,000 clones, 86% of them singletons. The sequenced material came from peripheral blood. The receptors originated from a woman in her sixties or seventies with acute or convalescent COVID-19.

The gene calls are TRBV5-6 and TRBJ2-3, with TRBD2 matching 8 bases. Germline assignment: CDR1 SGHDT and CDR2 YYEEEE. This CDR3 is built from 16 residues. Losses at the gene ends were 3 bases for V and 4 bases for J; bases not matched to a gene: 10. CDR3 nucleotides: TGTGCCAGCAGCTCGTCCGGGAGGGCCTTCCCAGATACGCAGTATTTT. As protein: CASSSSGRAFPDTQYF.

The rearrangement joins TRBV27 to TRBJ1-6; 7 bases align to TRBD1. CDR3 length: 15 residues. Looked up from germline, CDR1 is MNHEY and CDR2 is SMNVEV (reference sequence). Unmatched junction bases numbered 9, after V lost 7 bases and J lost 6 bases. CDR3 in amino acids: CASTNDRVSNSPLHF. The CDR3 DNA is TGTGCCAGCACGAACGACAGGGTATCTAATTCACCCCTCCACTTT.

In this sample, this clone turned up once. The chain has TRBV6-1 and TRBJ2-3; 7 positions match TRBD2. In germline, CDR1 is MNHNS, CDR2 SASEGT. CDR3 size: 16 residues. With V trimmed by 0 bases and J by 4 bases, 7 bases remained unmatched. The CDR3 DNA follows: TGTGCCAGCAGTGAAGCTCCAGCGGGGAGGGCAGATACGCAGTATTTT. Translation: CASSEAPAGRADTQYF.

The rearrangement uses TRBV21-1 and TRBJ2-3; TRBD2, as called in the table, went unchecked against the DNA. TRBV21-1 is recorded as a pseudogene. This CDR3 spans 16 amino acids. The CDR3 region is CASSGHSGEEPDTQYF. CDR3 DNA: TGTGCCAGCAGCGGACATAGCGGGGAGGAACCCGATACGCAGTATTTT.

This chain links TRBV6-1 with TRBJ1-5; D perhaps matches TRBD1 (6 bases). This CDR3 contains 16 residues. Trimming took off 2 bases at V and 1 base at J, with 12 bases between the two ends. Germline lookup yields CDR1 MNHNS and CDR2 SASEGT. The CDR3 spells CASSERGGLSNQPQHF. The CDR3, as DNA: TGTGCCAGCAGTGAACGCGGGGGCTTGAGCAATCAGCCCCAGCATTTT.

V is TRBV20-1 and J is TRBJ1-2; TRBD1 is a possible D gene (6 bases). Germline V gene data show CDR1 as DFQATT and CDR2 as SNEGSKA (reference sequence). This CDR3 has 12 residues. V shed 3 bases and J shed 8 bases, with 13 bases lying between them. CDR3 nucleotide sequence: TGCAGTGCTAGTCACAGGGAGGGGGGCTACACCTTC. Translated, it gives CSASHREGGYTF.

The chain recombines TRBV2 with TRBJ2-5, with 8 positions matching TRBD2. The CDR3 sequence is 16 residues long. Germline V CDR1 and CDR2: SNHLY, FYNNEI. V lost 1 base and J lost 4; bases outside the gene matches: 8. The CDR3 loop is CASSEGGGGPSETQYF. The CDR3 DNA is TGTGCCAGCAGTGAAGGGGGCGGGGGGCCCTCAGAGACCCAGTACTTC.

The J gene is TRBJ1-4, the V gene TRBV18, with TRBD1 identical over 9 bases. Per germline, CDR1 KGHSH and CDR2 LQKENI. CDR3 length: 14 residues. Germline trimming cut 6 bases from V and 7 bases from J; bases unmatched to any gene: 6. The CDR3: CASSSTGGLEKLFF. CDR3 DNA: TGTGCCAGCTCGTCCACAGGGGGCCTTGAAAAACTGTTTTTT. Full variable domain (remainder filled in from reference TRBV18 and TRBJ1-4): NAGVMQNPRHLVRRRGQEARLRCSPMKGHSHVYWYRQLPEEGLKFMVYLQKENIIDESGMPKERFSAEFPKEGPSILRIQQVVRGDSAAYFCASSSTGGLEKLFFGSGTQLSVL.

The rearrangement uses TRBV18 and TRBJ1-6, with a possible D match to TRBD1 (6 bases). The CDR3 has 14 amino acids. V was clipped by 6 bases and J by 10 bases, with 16 bases between them. CDR1 is KGHSH, CDR2 LQKENI, per germline. The CDR3 DNA reads as TGTGCCAGCTCCCCGACAGGCGTTAGGTCACCCCTCCACTTT. It yields the protein CASSPTGVRSPLHF. Complete variable domain (other parts from reference TRBV18 and TRBJ1-6): NAGVMQNPRHLVRRRGQEARLRCSPMKGHSHVYWYRQLPEEGLKFMVYLQKENIIDESGMPKERFSAEFPKEGPSILRIQQVVRGDSAAYFCASSPTGVRSPLHFGNGTRLTVT.

This chain connects TRBV19 to TRBJ1-1, with D possibly matching TRBD1 (5 bases). V was cut by 1 base and J by 0 bases, with 9 bases left in between. Germline CDR1 is LNHDA and CDR2 is SQIVND (reference sequence). CDR3 length: 15 residues. The CDR3 sequence: CASSIAWGVNTEAFF. The CDR3 DNA follows: TGTGCCAGTAGTATAGCTTGGGGGGTGAACACTGAAGCTTTCTTT.

J is TRBJ1-1 and V is TRBV6-1, with D perhaps matching TRBD1 (5 bases). CDR3 length equals 16 residues. The germline V gene encodes CDR1 MNHNS and CDR2 SASEGT. V was shortened by 1 base and J by 0 bases, with 12 bases between the two germline ends. The CDR3 here is CASSEGPGIMNTEAFF. CDR3 coding DNA: TGTGCCAGCAGTGAAGGACCAGGGATAATGAACACTGAAGCTTTCTTT.

This chain connects TRBV28 to TRBJ1-1, with D perhaps matching TRBD1 (6 bases). CDR1 is MDHEN and CDR2 is SYDVKM in the germline V gene. Deletions cut 3 bases from V and 0 bases from J, with 14 bases between. The CDR3 consists of 16 residues. The CDR3 nucleotides read TGTGCCAGCAGTTTGGTAGGCAGGGGCCTGAACACTGAAGCTTTCTTT. Its translation: CASSLVGRGLNTEAFF. Full variable domain (outside the CDR3, taken from reference TRBV28 and TRBJ1-1): DVKVTQSSRYLVKRTGEKVFLECVQDMDHENMFWYRQDPGLGLRLIYFSYDVKMKEKGDIPEGYSVSREKKERFSLILESASTNQTSMYLCASSLVGRGLNTEAFFGQGTRLTVV.

J is TRBJ1-3 and V is TRBV30; TRBD1 matches at 10 bases. The trim removed 8 bases at V and 2 bases at J, leaving 6 bases unmatched. The CDR3 has 14 amino acids. Germline-derived CDR1 and CDR2 are GTSNPN and SVGIG (reference sequence). The CDR3 loop is CAQGGTGAGNTIYF. The CDR3 DNA reads TGTGCCCAGGGAGGGACAGGGGCTGGAAACACCATATATTTT.

The chain links TRBV6-2 or TRBV6-3 to TRBJ2-7, with 9 positions matching TRBD2. The CDR3 is 14 residues long. J was trimmed by 0 bases and V by 6 bases; bases with no gene match: 3. Germline lookup yields CDR1 MNHEY and CDR2 SVGEGT. CDR3 bases: TGTGCCAGCAGCCCGGGACTAGCCTCCTACGAGCAGTACTTC. Translated, it gives CASSPGLASYEQYF.

CDR3: CASSRIPFTGENTGELFF. The CDR3 region has the DNA TGTGCCAGCAGCCGAATCCCTTTTACAGGGGAGAACACCGGGGAGCTGTTTTTT. The rearrangement uses TRBV11-2 and TRBJ2-2; 7 bases match TRBD1. V shed 5 bases, J shed 1 base, and the junction held 13 bases outside the gene matches. Looked up from germline, CDR1 is SGHAT and CDR2 is FQNNGV. The CDR3 runs 18 residues. The full variable domain, in which reference TRBV11-2 and TRBJ2-2 provide the parts outside the CDR3, is EAGVAQSPRYKIIEKRQSVAFWCNPISGHATLYWYQQILGQGPKLLIQFQNNGVVDDSQLPKDRFSAERLKGVDSTLKIQPAKLEDSAVYLCASSRIPFTGENTGELFFGEGSRLTVL.

The gene calls are TRBV30 and TRBJ1-2; 7 bases are shared with TRBD1. Looked up from germline, CDR1 is GTSNPN and CDR2 is SVGIG (reference sequence). Trimming cost V 4 bases and J 0 bases; bases outside gene matches: 8. The CDR3 has 15 residues. The DNA for the CDR3 is TGTGCCTGGACCTTAGGACAGGCGGCTAACTATGGCTACACCTTC. Amino acid sequence: CAWTLGQAANYGYTF.

This chain connects TRBV2 to TRBJ1-2; a weak D match, TRBD1 (6 bases). The length of the CDR3 is 15 residues. Germline V gives CDR1 SNHLY, CDR2 FYNNEI. V was cut by 5 bases and J by 7 bases, with 20 bases left in between. CDR3 DNA sequence: TGTGCCAGCAGTCCCCAGCCTACAGGGTTAGGTGGCTACACCTTC. Protein product: CASSPQPTGLGGYTF.

The chain uses TRBV19 and TRBJ1-5; D possibly corresponds to TRBD1 (5 bases). Germline values: CDR1 LNHDA, CDR2 SQIVND (reference sequence). V was shortened by 5 bases and J by 0 bases, with 8 bases between the two germline ends. This CDR3 is 14 amino acids long. CDR3 in DNA: TGTGCCAGTAGTCGACAGAATAGCAATCAGCCCCAGCATTTT. This translates into CASSRQNSNQPQHF.

This clone was counted between two and nine times. The chain is built from TRBV6-1 and TRBJ1-5; 7 bases are shared with TRBD1. Germline assignment: CDR1 MNHNS and CDR2 SASEGT. The CDR3 has 14 amino acids. V was pared by 3 bases and J by 6 bases, with 5 bases of the junction left unmatched. The CDR3 loop reads CASSEAGGSQPQHF. The DNA of the CDR3 is TGTGCCAGCAGTGAGGCAGGGGGGAGTCAGCCCCAGCATTTT.

This chain links TRBV5-1 with TRBJ2-7, with D possibly TRBD2 on 5 matching bases. Trimming removed 0 bases at V and 3 bases at J, with 10 bases between. The CDR3 totals 14 residues. Per the germline V gene, CDR1 is SGHRS and CDR2 is YFSETQ. CDR3 loop: CASSLGGGGYEQYF. CDR3 coding DNA: TGCGCCAGCAGCTTGGGCGGAGGTGGCTACGAGCAGTACTTC.

The chain combines TRBV4-2 with TRBJ2-1; 9 bases are shared with TRBD2. The CDR3 runs to 17 residues. Trimming took 1 base from V and 7 from J; bases not matched to a gene: 11. Per the germline V gene, CDR1 is LGHNA and CDR2 is YNFKEQ. DNA of the CDR3: TGTGCCAGCAGCCAAGTATCTAGCGGGAAAGTCGGGAATGAGCAGTTCTTC. Translation gives CASSQVSSGKVGNEQFF.

This chain connects TRBV10-3 to TRBJ1-3; no definite D call. The CDR3 contains 14 residues. Trimming left V 5 bases short and J 4 bases short, with 12 bases between. Germline V gives CDR1 ENHRY, CDR2 SYGVKD. The CDR3 bases are TGTGCCATCAGTTCAGAAACACGAGGAAACACCATATATTTT. It yields the protein CAISSETRGNTIYF.

The chain combines TRBV5-1 with TRBJ1-2; TRBD1 might be the D (5 bases). The CDR3 sequence is 14 residues long. Germline CDR1 SGHRS, CDR2 YFSETQ. Trimming took 3 bases from V and 4 from J, leaving 13 bases between them. The CDR3 sequence: CASSSGAGLYGYTF. CDR3 nucleotide sequence: TGCGCCAGCAGCTCTGGGGCAGGGCTCTATGGCTACACCTTC.

V is TRBV5-5 and J is TRBJ1-5, with 8 bases lining up with TRBD1. V was clipped by 1 base and J by 6 bases; unmatched bases: 12. There are 17 residues in the CDR3. Germline V lookup: CDR1 SGHKS, CDR2 YYEKEE (reference sequence). The CDR3 bases are TGTGCCAGCAGCTTGTTATACGGTGGCAGGGGGCCTCAGCCCCAGCATTTT. Its translation is CASSLLYGGRGPQPQHF.

This sequence joins TRBV6-5 and TRBJ1-6; 8 nucleotides line up with TRBD1. The V segment lost 7 bases and the J segment 10 bases; nucleotides outside the gene matches: 3. The CDR3 length is 12 residues. Germline V gene lookup returns CDR1 MNHEY and CDR2 SVGAGI. The DNA for the CDR3 is TGTGCCAGCAACGCAGGGGGCTCACCCCTCCACTTT. Protein: CASNAGGSPLHF.